The 27 T cell receptor beta chains reported below all come from one sample, sequenced in a study of T cells in Graves' hyperthyroidism and ophthalmopathy. TCR beta CDR3 regions were amplified from RNA. Using the HTBI primer set, a first-round RT-PCR was run on the TCR CDR3. TCRdb processed the multiplex PCR reads anew with MiXCR; each CDR3 protein has one entry. The table shows approximately 700,000 distinct CDR3 sequences, with roughly 15% occurring only once. Sequenced: blood. These receptors were collected from a young man with Graves' hyperthyroidism.

The rearrangement uses TRBV4-2 and TRBJ2-1; TRBD1 matches 10 bases. V was pared by 6 bases and J by 6 bases, with 11 bases of the junction left unmatched. Germline loops: CDR1 LGHNA, CDR2 YNFKEQ. The CDR3 is made up of 16 amino acids. The CDR3 DNA reads as TGTGCCAGCAGGCCAAGTAGGGACAGGGGCCCCAATGAGCAGTTCTTC. Translation gives CASRPSRDRGPNEQFF.

This clonotype occurred a few times. V and J are TRBV7-8 and TRBJ1-1; no firm D call. Germline V gene data show CDR1 as SGHVS and CDR2 as FQNEAQ. Deletions cut 1 base from V and 3 bases from J, with 15 bases between. This CDR3 contains 16 residues. The CDR3 DNA follows: TGTGCCAGCAGCTTAGTTGGGTTGGGCTGGCACACTGAAGCTTTCTTT. It yields the protein CASSLVGLGWHTEAFF. The entire variable domain, with the rest obtained from reference TRBV7-8 and TRBJ1-1, is as follows: GAGVSQSPRYKVAKRGQDVALRCDPISGHVSLFWYQQALGQGPEFLTYFQNEAQLDKSGLPSDRFFAERPEGSVSTLKIQRTQQEDSAVYLCASSLVGLGWHTEAFFGQGTRLTVV.

This clonotype was picked up many times. The V gene is TRBV20-1, the J gene TRBJ2-7; 7 nucleotides agree with TRBD2. The CDR3 is 13 residues long. Trimming removed 3 bases from V and 6 bases from J; junction bases left unmatched: 8. Per the germline V gene, CDR1 is DFQATT and CDR2 is SNEGSKA (reference sequence). CDR3 DNA sequence: TGCAGTGCTAGGCTAGCGGCATGGGGCGAGCAGTACTTC. Protein sequence: CSARLAAWGEQYF.

This chain connects TRBV29-1 to TRBJ2-4; 7 bases are shared with TRBD2. With V trimmed by 0 bases and J by 10 bases, 3 bases remained unmatched. The CDR3 runs to 12 residues. Germline CDR1 and CDR2: SQVTM and ANQGSEA. Here the CDR3 DNA reads TGCAGCGTTGAAGAGGATAGCGGGATTCAGTACTTC. Its protein product is CSVEEDSGIQYF.

This chain uses TRBV4-3 with TRBJ2-1, with 8 bases matching TRBD2. CDR1 is LGHNA and CDR2 is YSLEER in the germline V gene. There are 17 residues in the CDR3. V shed 1 base, J shed 5 bases, and the junction held 10 bases outside the gene matches. CDR3 loop: CASSQVGREGPHNEQFF. DNA of the CDR3: TGCGCCAGCAGCCAAGTCGGACGGGAGGGCCCCCACAATGAGCAGTTCTTC.

This clonotype was recorded at least ten times. This chain uses TRBV30 with TRBJ2-7; D is tentatively TRBD1 or TRBD2 (5 bases each). The CDR3 is 13 residues long. V dropped 6 bases and J dropped 0 bases, with 12 bases sitting between them. The V gene's germline CDR1 is GTSNPN and CDR2 SVGIG (reference sequence). CDR3 loop: CACGTSSSYEQYF. For the CDR3, the DNA is TGTGCCTGTGGGACCTCGAGCTCCTACGAGCAGTACTTC.

This clonotype was seen at least ten times. The V gene is TRBV20-1, the J gene TRBJ2-7, with 7 bases fitting TRBD1. The CDR3 has 14 residues. The ends lost 2 bases at V and 0 bases at J; junction bases unmatched: 4. Per germline, CDR1 DFQATT and CDR2 SNEGSKA (reference sequence). The DNA for the CDR3 is TGCAGTGCTAGACAGACAGGGAGCTCCTACGAGCAGTACTTC. Amino acid sequence: CSARQTGSSYEQYF.

This clonotype has a handful of counts. The chain has TRBV5-1 and TRBJ2-1, with 8 bases fitting TRBD2. V lost 0 bases and J lost 7; bases outside the gene matches: 6. In germline, CDR1 is SGHRS, CDR2 YFSETQ. The CDR3 runs 15 residues. The CDR3 DNA reads as TGCGCCAGCAGCTTGGACAAGACGGGAGGGAATGAGCAGTTCTTC. Amino acids: CASSLDKTGGNEQFF.

The chain uses TRBV20-1 and TRBJ2-3, with TRBD2 matching 16 bases. The V and J ends lost 1 base and 6 bases, in that order; junction bases with no gene match: 13. The germline gives CDR1 DFQATT, CDR2 SNEGSKA (reference sequence). This CDR3 is 19 amino acids long. The CDR3 nucleotides are TGCAGTGCTAGAGTCCTGGGACTAGCGGGAGGGCCCCGGTACGATACGCAGTATTTT. Protein product: CSARVLGLAGGPRYDTQYF.

The chain is built from TRBV30 and TRBJ2-1; D possibly corresponds to TRBD1 (5 bases). The V end was cut by 0 bases, the J end by 2 bases, with 11 bases between. There are 15 residues in the CDR3. CDR1 is GTSNPN and CDR2 is SVGIG in the germline V gene (reference sequence). The CDR3 sequence: CAWSVLAGTYNEQFF. The CDR3 DNA follows: TGTGCCTGGAGTGTACTGGCAGGGACCTACAATGAGCAGTTCTTC. Based on the CDR3 plus reference TRBV30 and TRBJ2-1, the full variable domain is SQTIHQWPATLVQPVGSPLSLECTVEGTSNPNLYWYRQAAGRGLQLLFYSVGIGQISSEVPQNLSASRPQDRQFILSSKKLLLSDSGFYLCAWSVLAGTYNEQFFGPGTRLTVL.

This clonotype was observed many times. The chain uses TRBV2 and TRBJ2-3; 9 bases map to TRBD2. Germline loops: CDR1 SNHLY, CDR2 FYNNEI. Trimming cost V 7 bases and J 1 base; bases outside gene matches: 3. The CDR3 has 14 amino acids. The CDR3, as DNA: TGTGCCAGCACGGTAGCGGGAGGCACAGATACGCAGTATTTT. Amino acid sequence: CASTVAGGTDTQYF. Based on the CDR3 plus reference TRBV2 and TRBJ2-3, the full variable domain is EPEVTQTPSHQVTQMGQEVILRCVPISNHLYFYWYRQILGQKVEFLVSFYNNEISEKSEIFDDQFSVERPDGSNFTLKIRSTKLEDSAMYFCASTVAGGTDTQYFGPGTRLTVL.

This clonotype has at least ten counts. The CDR3 protein is CASSGGPPPDTQYF. CDR3 in DNA: TGTGCCAGCAGTGGAGGTCCTCCACCAGATACGCAGTATTTT. The rearrangement joins TRBV2 to TRBJ2-3; D gene ambiguous. V was shortened by 4 bases and J by 4 bases, with 12 bases between the two germline ends. The CDR3 covers 14 residues. Germline V gene sequence: CDR1 SNHLY, CDR2 FYNNEI.

This sequence joins TRBV20-1 and TRBJ2-5; D is uncertain. The CDR3 length is 14 residues. V was cut by 5 bases and J by 5 bases, with 18 bases left in between. Germline CDR1 reads DFQATT; CDR2 reads SNEGSKA (reference sequence). Written as DNA, the CDR3 is TGCAGTGCTCCCCCACCCCGGATCCGGGAGACCCAGTACTTC. It is translated as CSAPPPRIRETQYF.

In its sample, this clonotype was seen many times. V gene TRBV28 combines with J gene TRBJ2-7, with D unresolved. Germline V gene data show CDR1 as MDHEN and CDR2 as SYDVKM. V lost 6 bases to trimming and J lost 2 bases, with 14 bases between them. The CDR3 runs 14 residues. CDR3 protein: CASSLRGVAYEQYF. The CDR3 DNA is TGTGCCAGCAGCTTGCGTGGGGTTGCCTACGAGCAGTACTTC. The entire variable domain, with the rest obtained from reference TRBV28 and TRBJ2-7, is as follows: DVKVTQSSRYLVKRTGEKVFLECVQDMDHENMFWYRQDPGLGLRLIYFSYDVKMKEKGDIPEGYSVSREKKERFSLILESASTNQTSMYLCASSLRGVAYEQYFGPGTRLTVT.

Concerning this clonotype itself: This may be a read error, as it is one base from a much larger clone. The CDR3 region has the DNA TGTGCTAGTGGTTCCCGGGCAGGGCCCTCCTACGAGCAGTTCTTC. This encodes CASGSRAGPSYEQFF. This chain joins TRBV12-5 and TRBJ2-7; possibly TRBD1 for D (5 bases). The DNA matches TRBJ2-1 better at its end, which makes the J call doubtful. Germline CDR1 is LGHNT and CDR2 is FRNRAP. The CDR3 has 15 residues.

The V and J genes are TRBV12-3 or TRBV12-4 and TRBJ2-1; 11 positions match TRBD1. The CDR3 extends over 16 amino acids. The ends lost 11 bases at V and 6 bases at J; junction bases unmatched: 15. CDR3 sequence reads: CAGTPEGTGGSNEQFF. CDR3 nucleotide sequence: TGTGCCGGCACCCCAGAGGGGACAGGGGGTAGCAATGAGCAGTTCTTC.

This clonotype was observed at least ten times. The CDR3 reads CAWIRPRTGNYGYTF. DNA of the CDR3: TGTGCCTGGATTCGCCCCAGGACTGGAAACTATGGCTACACCTTC. The chain couples TRBV30 to TRBJ1-2; no reliable D call. The V gene lost 4 bases and the J gene lost 2 bases, with 17 bases spanning the gap. Germline-derived CDR1 and CDR2 are GTSNPN and SVGIG (reference sequence). The CDR3 has 15 residues. The whole variable domain, filled in from reference TRBV30 and TRBJ1-2, reads SQTIHQWPATLVQPVGSPLSLECTVEGTSNPNLYWYRQAAGRGLQLLFYSVGIGQISSEVPQNLSASRPQDRQFILSSKKLLLSDSGFYLCAWIRPRTGNYGYTFGSGTRLTVV.

This clonotype has just one count. The chain recombines TRBV7-2 with TRBJ2-3, with D perhaps TRBD2 (6 bases). V lost 3 bases and J 6 bases, leaving 16 bases between the germline ends. CDR3 size: 15 residues. Germline CDR1 reads SGHTA; CDR2 reads FQGNSA. The CDR3 spells CASSFYGGSGDTQYF. Written as DNA, the CDR3 is TGTGCCAGCAGCTTTTATGGTGGGAGCGGGGATACGCAGTATTTT.

In its sample, this clonotype was seen many times. The chain recombines TRBV20-1 with TRBJ1-1, with D possibly TRBD1 on 5 matching bases. Trimming took 6 bases from V and 1 from J, leaving 18 bases between them. The CDR3 is made up of 15 amino acids. The V gene's germline CDR1 is DFQATT and CDR2 SNEGSKA (reference sequence). The CDR3 reads CSADEQGLANTEAFF. The CDR3 nucleotides are TGCAGTGCGGACGAGCAGGGCCTCGCGAACACTGAAGCTTTCTTT.

This clonotype turned up a few times. The chain uses TRBV27 and TRBJ2-7; D uncertain. The germline V gene has CDR1 MNHEY and CDR2 SMNVEV (reference sequence). The CDR3 loop spans 14 amino acids. V lost 5 bases and J lost 4, with 15 bases in between. CDR3 nucleotide sequence: TGTGCCAGCAGTAATCATTTCGGGCCTTACGAGCAGTACTTC. Translation gives CASSNHFGPYEQYF.

The chain has TRBV7-6 and TRBJ2-1, with 12 nucleotides matching TRBD1. V lost 6 bases to trimming and J lost 9 bases; unmatched junction nucleotides: 12. Germline V CDR1 and CDR2: SGHVS, FNYEAQ. The length of the CDR3 is 16 residues. As DNA, the CDR3 is TGTGCCAGCAGTTCTGGTGGGACAGGGGGCTTGGTTGAGCAGTTCTTC. It translates to CASSSGGTGGLVEQFF.

To note about this clonotype: A far larger clone is one base from this, pointing to a likely read error. For the CDR3, the DNA is TGTGCCAGCAGTTTAGGTAGGAACACTGAAGCTTCCTTT. Translation: CASSLGRNTEASF. The chain joins TRBV27 to TRBJ1-1; D is ambiguous. The CDR3 is 13 residues long. The germline V gene has CDR1 MNHEY and CDR2 SMNVEV (reference sequence).

This clonotype was seen more than once but under ten times. The J gene is TRBJ2-1, the V gene TRBV6-1; either TRBD1 or TRBD2 may supply D (5 bases each). The germline V gene encodes CDR1 MNHNS and CDR2 SASEGT. The CDR3 consists of 15 residues. V lost 4 bases and J lost 6, with 16 bases in between. CDR3 sequence: CASSVRGGRLNEQFF. The CDR3, as DNA: TGTGCCAGCAGTGTTCGGGGCGGGCGCCTCAATGAGCAGTTCTTC.

V and J are TRBV3-1 and TRBJ2-3; no reliable D call. CDR1 and CDR2 (germline): LGHDT, YNNKEL (reference sequence). The CDR3 contains 14 residues. V was cut by 6 bases and J by 2 bases, with 12 bases left in between. CDR3 in DNA: TGTGCCAGCAGTCTGAACGGGCCCACAGATACGCAGTATTTT. It is translated as CASSLNGPTDTQYF.

This clonotype was seen at least ten times. This chain uses TRBV2 with TRBJ2-7, with 7 bases fitting TRBD2. The CDR3 has 16 residues. With V trimmed by 4 bases and J by 0 bases, 9 bases remained unmatched. CDR1 is SNHLY, CDR2 FYNNEI, per germline. The chain's CDR3 is CASSGALSGPSYEQYF. CDR3 coding DNA: TGTGCCAGCAGTGGGGCACTTAGCGGGCCCTCCTACGAGCAGTACTTC.

This clonotype was observed at least ten times. The rearrangement joins TRBV12-3 or TRBV12-4 to TRBJ2-3, with 14 bases fitting TRBD2. The length of the CDR3 is 18 residues. Trimming took 3 bases from V and 6 from J; bases not matched to a gene: 11. CDR3 bases: TGTGCCAGCAGTTTTGTTTTGACTAGCGGGAGGGCTACGGATACGCAGTATTTT. This encodes CASSFVLTSGRATDTQYF.

The V call is TRBV28, the J call TRBJ2-2; D is perhaps TRBD2 (6 bases). This CDR3 is 15 amino acids long. Germline V gene sequence: CDR1 MDHEN, CDR2 SYDVKM. The V gene lost 6 bases and the J gene lost 4 bases, with 15 bases spanning the gap. The CDR3, as DNA: TGTGCCAGCAGCAATCCGGGACTGCTCACCGGGGAGCTGTTTTTT. Translation: CASSNPGLLTGELFF.